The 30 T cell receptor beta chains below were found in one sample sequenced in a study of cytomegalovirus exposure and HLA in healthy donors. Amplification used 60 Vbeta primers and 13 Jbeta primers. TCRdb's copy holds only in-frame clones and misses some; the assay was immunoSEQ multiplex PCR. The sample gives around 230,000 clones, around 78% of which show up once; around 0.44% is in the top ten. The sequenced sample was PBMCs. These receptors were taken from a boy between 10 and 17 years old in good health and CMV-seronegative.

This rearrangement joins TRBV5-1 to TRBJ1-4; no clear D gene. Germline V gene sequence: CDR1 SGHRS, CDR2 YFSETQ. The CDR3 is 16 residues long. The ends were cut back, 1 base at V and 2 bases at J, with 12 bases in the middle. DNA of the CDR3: TGCGCCAGCAGCTTGAATTCGCAGGCCACTAATGAAAAACTGTTTTTT. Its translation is CASSLNSQATNEKLFF.

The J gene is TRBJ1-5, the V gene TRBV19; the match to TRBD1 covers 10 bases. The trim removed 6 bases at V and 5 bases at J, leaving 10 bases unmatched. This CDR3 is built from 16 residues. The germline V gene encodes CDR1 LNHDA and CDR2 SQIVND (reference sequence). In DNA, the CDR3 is TGTGCCAGTAGGGGAGCCGGGACAGGGGTTTATCAGCCCCAGCATTTT. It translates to CASRGAGTGVYQPQHF.

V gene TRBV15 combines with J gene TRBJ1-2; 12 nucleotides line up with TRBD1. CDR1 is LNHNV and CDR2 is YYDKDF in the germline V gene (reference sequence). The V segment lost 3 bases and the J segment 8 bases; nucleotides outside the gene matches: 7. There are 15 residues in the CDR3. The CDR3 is CATSRPGQGARGYTF. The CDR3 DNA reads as TGTGCCACCAGCAGGCCGGGACAGGGGGCGCGGGGCTACACCTTC.

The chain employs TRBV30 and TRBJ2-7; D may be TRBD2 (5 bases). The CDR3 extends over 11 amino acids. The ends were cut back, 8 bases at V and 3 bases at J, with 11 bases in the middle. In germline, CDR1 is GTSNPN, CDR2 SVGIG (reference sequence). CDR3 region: CATGLIYEQYF. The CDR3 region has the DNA TGTGCCACCGGACTGATCTACGAGCAGTACTTC. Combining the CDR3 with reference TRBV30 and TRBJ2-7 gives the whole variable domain SQTIHQWPATLVQPVGSPLSLECTVEGTSNPNLYWYRQAAGRGLQLLFYSVGIGQISSEVPQNLSASRPQDRQFILSSKKLLLSDSGFYLCATGLIYEQYFGPGTRLTVT.

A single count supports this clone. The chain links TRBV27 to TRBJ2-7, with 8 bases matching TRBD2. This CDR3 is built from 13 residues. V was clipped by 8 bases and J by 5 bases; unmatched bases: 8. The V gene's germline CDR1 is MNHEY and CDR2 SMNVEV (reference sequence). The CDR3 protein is CASWAGGLDEQYF. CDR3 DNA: TGTGCCAGCTGGGCGGGAGGTCTGGACGAGCAGTACTTC.

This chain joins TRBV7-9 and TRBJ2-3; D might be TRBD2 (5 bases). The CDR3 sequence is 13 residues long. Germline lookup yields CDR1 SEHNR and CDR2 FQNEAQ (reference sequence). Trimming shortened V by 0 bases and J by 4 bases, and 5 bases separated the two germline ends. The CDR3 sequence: CASSLAGADTQYF. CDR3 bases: TGTGCCAGCAGCTTAGCGGGAGCAGATACGCAGTATTTT. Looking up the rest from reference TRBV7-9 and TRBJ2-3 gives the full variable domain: DTGVSQNPRHKITKRGQNVTFRCDPISEHNRLYWYRQTLGQGPEFLTYFQNEAQLEKSRLLSDRFSAERPKGSFSTLEIQRTEQGDSAMYLCASSLAGADTQYFGPGTRLTVL.

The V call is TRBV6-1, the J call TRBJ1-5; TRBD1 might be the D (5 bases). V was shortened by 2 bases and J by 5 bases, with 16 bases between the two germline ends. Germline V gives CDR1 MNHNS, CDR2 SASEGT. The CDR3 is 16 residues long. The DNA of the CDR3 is TGTGCCAGCAGTGAATGGGTAGGAGGGGATCATCAGCCCCAGCATTTT. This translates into CASSEWVGGDHQPQHF.

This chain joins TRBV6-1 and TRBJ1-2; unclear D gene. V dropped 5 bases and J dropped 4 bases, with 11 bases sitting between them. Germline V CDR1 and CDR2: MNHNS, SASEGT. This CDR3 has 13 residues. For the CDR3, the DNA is TGTGCCAGCAGTCATCAAGAGATCTATGGCTACACCTTC. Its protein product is CASSHQEIYGYTF.

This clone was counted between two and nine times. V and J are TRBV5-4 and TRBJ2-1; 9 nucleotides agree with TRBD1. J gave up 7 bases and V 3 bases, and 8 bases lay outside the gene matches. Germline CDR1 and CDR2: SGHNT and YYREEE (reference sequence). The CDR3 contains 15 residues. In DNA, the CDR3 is TGTGCCAGCAGCTCGGGACAGGGTATTTGGAATGAGCAGTTCTTC. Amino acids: CASSSGQGIWNEQFF.

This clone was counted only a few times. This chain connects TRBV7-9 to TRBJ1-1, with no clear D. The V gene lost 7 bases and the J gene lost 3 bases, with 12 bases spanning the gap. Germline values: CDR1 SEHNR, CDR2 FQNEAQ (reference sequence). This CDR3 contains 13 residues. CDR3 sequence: CASTKRQHTEAFF. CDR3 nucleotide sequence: TGTGCCAGCACCAAAAGACAACACACTGAAGCTTTCTTT.

The CDR3 protein is CASAQGATGELFF. The CDR3 DNA is TGTGCCAGCGCACAGGGGGCTACCGGGGAGCTGTTTTTT. J is TRBJ2-2 and V is TRBV6-4; 9 bases match TRBD1. V was clipped by 8 bases and J by 5 bases; unmatched bases: 3. The germline V gene encodes CDR1 MRHNA and CDR2 SNTAGT. This CDR3 has 13 amino acids.

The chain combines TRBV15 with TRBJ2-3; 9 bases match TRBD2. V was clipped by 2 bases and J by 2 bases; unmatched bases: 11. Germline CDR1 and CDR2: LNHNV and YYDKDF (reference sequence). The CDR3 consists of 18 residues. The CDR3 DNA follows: TGTGCCACCAGCAGATATGCGGGCCTAGCGGGGTACACAGATACGCAGTATTTT. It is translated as CATSRYAGLAGYTDTQYF.

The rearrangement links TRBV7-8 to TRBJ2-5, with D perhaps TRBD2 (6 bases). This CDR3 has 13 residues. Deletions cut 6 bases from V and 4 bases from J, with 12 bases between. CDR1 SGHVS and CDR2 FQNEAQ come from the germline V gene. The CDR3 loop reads CASSSGVGETQYF. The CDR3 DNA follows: TGTGCCAGCAGTTCGGGAGTCGGAGAGACCCAGTACTTC.

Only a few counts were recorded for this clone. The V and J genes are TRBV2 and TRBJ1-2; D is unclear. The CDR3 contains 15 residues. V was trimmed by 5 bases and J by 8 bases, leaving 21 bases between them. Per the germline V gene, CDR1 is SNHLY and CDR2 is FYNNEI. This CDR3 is CASSTSRGISGGYTF. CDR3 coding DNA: TGTGCCAGCAGTACTTCTAGAGGCATCTCGGGAGGCTACACCTTC. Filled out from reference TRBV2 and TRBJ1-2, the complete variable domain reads EPEVTQTPSHQVTQMGQEVILRCVPISNHLYFYWYRQILGQKVEFLVSFYNNEISEKSEIFDDQFSVERPDGSNFTLKIRSTKLEDSAMYFCASSTSRGISGGYTFGSGTRLTVV.

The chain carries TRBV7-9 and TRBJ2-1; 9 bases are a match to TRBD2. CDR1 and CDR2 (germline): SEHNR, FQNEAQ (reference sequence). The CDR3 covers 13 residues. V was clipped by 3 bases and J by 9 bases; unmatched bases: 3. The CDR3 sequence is CASSLLAGAEQFF. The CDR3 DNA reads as TGTGCCAGCAGCTTGTTAGCGGGAGCTGAGCAGTTCTTC. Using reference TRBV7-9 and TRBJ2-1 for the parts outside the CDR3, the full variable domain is DTGVSQNPRHKITKRGQNVTFRCDPISEHNRLYWYRQTLGQGPEFLTYFQNEAQLEKSRLLSDRFSAERPKGSFSTLEIQRTEQGDSAMYLCASSLLAGAEQFFGPGTRLTVL.

The CDR3 protein is CASSLEETSGGYEQFF. Written as DNA, the CDR3 is TGTGCCAGCAGTCTGGAGGAGACTAGCGGGGGGTATGAGCAGTTCTTC. The V call is TRBV6-4, the J call TRBJ2-1, with 13 bases identical to TRBD2. The germline V gene encodes CDR1 MRHNA and CDR2 SNTAGT. V lost 5 bases, J lost 8 bases, and 9 bases stayed unmatched. This CDR3 comprises 16 residues.

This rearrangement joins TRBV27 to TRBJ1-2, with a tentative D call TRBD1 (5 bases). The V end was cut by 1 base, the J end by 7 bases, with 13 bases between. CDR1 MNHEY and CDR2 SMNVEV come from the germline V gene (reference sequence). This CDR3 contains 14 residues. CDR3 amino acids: CASSLFSGQIGYTF. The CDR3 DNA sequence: TGTGCCAGCAGTTTATTTTCCGGACAAATTGGCTACACCTTC.

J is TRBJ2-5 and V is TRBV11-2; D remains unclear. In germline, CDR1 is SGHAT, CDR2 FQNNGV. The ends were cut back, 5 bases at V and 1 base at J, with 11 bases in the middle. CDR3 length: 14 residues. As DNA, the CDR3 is TGTGCCAGCAGCCCGTGGTACGGCCAAGAGACCCAGTACTTC. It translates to CASSPWYGQETQYF.

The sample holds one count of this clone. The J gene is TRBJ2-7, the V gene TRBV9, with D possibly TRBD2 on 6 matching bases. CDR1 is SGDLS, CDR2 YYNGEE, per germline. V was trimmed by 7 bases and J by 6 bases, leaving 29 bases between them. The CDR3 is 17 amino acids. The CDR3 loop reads CASGRYMAGSPPFEQYF. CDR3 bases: TGTGCCAGCGGACGATATATGGCGGGATCCCCCCCTTTCGAGCAGTACTTC. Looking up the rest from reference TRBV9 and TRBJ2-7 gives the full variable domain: DSGVTQTPKHLITATGQRVTLRCSPRSGDLSVYWYQQSLDQGLQFLIQYYNGEERAKGNILERFSAQQFPDLHSELNLSSLELGDSALYFCASGRYMAGSPPFEQYFGPGTRLTVT.

The CDR3 DNA is TGCAGCGTTGAAGACGGGTTCTCCTACGAGCAGTACTTC. It codes for CSVEDGFSYEQYF. The V gene is TRBV29-1, the J gene TRBJ2-7; no clear D gene. The ends were cut back, 0 bases at V and 0 bases at J, with 6 bases in the middle. The CDR3 is 13 residues long. Germline values: CDR1 SQVTM, CDR2 ANQGSEA.

The CDR3 protein is CASSSIRGPNYGYTF. The CDR3 bases are TGTGCCAGCAGCTCCATCAGGGGGCCTAACTATGGCTACACCTTC. This chain joins TRBV7-6 and TRBJ1-2; 8 nucleotides agree with TRBD1. Looked up from germline, CDR1 is SGHVS and CDR2 is FNYEAQ. The CDR3 covers 15 residues. After removal of 4 bases from V and 0 bases from J, the junction contained 4 bases not matched to a gene.

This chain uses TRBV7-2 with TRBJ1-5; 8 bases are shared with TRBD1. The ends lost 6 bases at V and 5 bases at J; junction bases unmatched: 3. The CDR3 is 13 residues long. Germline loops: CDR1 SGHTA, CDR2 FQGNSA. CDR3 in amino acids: CASRLQGDQPQHF. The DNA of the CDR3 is TGTGCCAGCAGGTTACAGGGGGATCAGCCCCAGCATTTT.

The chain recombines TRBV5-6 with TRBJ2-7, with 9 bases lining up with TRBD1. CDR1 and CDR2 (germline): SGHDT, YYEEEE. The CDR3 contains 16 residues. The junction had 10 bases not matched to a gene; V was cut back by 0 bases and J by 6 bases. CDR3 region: CASSLVIGTGTREQYF. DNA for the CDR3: TGTGCCAGCAGCTTGGTAATCGGGACAGGGACCCGCGAGCAGTACTTC.

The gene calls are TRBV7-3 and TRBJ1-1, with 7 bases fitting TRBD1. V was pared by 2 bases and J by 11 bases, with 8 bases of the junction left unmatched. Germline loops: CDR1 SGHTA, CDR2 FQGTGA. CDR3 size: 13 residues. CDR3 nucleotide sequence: TGTGCCAGCAGCTTAGTAAGGGGGCAGGAGGCTTTCTTT. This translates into CASSLVRGQEAFF.

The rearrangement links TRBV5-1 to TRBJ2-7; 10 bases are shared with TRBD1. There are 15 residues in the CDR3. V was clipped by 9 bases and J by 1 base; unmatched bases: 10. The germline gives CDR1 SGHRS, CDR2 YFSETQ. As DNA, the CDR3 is TGCGCCAACCAAGAACCGGGACAGGGGTCCTACGAGCAGTACTTC. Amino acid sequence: CANQEPGQGSYEQYF.

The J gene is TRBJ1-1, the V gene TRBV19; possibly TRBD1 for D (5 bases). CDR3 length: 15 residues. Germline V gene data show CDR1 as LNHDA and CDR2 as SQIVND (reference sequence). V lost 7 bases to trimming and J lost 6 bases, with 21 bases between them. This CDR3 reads CASNPGGRGRSEAFF. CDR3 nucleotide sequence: TGTGCCAGTAACCCGGGCGGGCGGGGGAGGTCTGAAGCTTTCTTT.

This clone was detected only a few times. The CDR3 region is CASSDPGEATDTQYF. The DNA for the CDR3 is TGCGCCAGCAGTGACCCGGGGGAGGCCACAGATACGCAGTATTTT. The V gene is TRBV10-1, the J gene TRBJ2-3, with D tentatively TRBD2 (6 bases). Trimming removed 3 bases from V and 2 bases from J, with 12 bases in between. CDR1 and CDR2 (germline): WNHNN, SYGVQD (reference sequence). The CDR3 totals 15 residues.

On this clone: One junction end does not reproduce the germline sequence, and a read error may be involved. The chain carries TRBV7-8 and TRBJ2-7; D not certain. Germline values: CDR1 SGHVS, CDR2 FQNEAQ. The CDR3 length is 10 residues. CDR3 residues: CASSSDEQYF. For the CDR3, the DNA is TGTGCCAGCAGCTCCGACGAGCAGTACTTC. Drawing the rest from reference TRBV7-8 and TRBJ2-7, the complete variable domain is GAGVSQSPRYKVAKRGQDVALRCDPISGHVSLFWYQQALGQGPEFLTYFQNEAQLDKSGLPSDRFFAERPEGSVSTLKIQRTQQEDSAVYLCASSSDEQYFGPGTRLTVT.

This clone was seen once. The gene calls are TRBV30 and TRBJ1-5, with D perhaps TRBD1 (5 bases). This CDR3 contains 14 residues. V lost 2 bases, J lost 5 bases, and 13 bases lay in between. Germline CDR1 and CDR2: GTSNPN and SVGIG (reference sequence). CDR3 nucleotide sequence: TGTGCCTGGAGTCTATCGGTAGGGGATCAGCCCCAGCATTTT. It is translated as CAWSLSVGDQPQHF.

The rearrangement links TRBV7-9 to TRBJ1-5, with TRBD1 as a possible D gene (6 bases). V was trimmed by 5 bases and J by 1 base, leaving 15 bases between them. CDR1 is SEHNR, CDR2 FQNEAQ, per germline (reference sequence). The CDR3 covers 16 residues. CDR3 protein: CASSPTGLRSNQPQHF. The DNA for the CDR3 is TGTGCCAGCAGCCCAACAGGGTTAAGGAGCAATCAGCCCCAGCATTTT.